This T cell receptor (beta chain) stems from a study of cytomegalovirus exposure and HLA in healthy donors. At the level of the study: For the approximately 400 genotyped donors, 75% to 90% fell within the Caucasian-associated ancestry cluster.

Study outcomes and limitations: CMV serostatus was the only immune exposure information that was available.

Nominally healthy donors provided the samples, though records likely missed some immune exposures. PCR used 60 Vbeta primers and 13 Jbeta primers. TCRdb's table, derived via immunoSEQ multiplex PCR, lists solely in-frame clones and lacks some. The sample shows fewer than 150,000 clones, around 70% of them seen only once. The CDR3 length is 15 residues. Trimming cost V 4 bases and J 5 bases, with 17 bases left between them. CDR1 is SEHNR and CDR2 is FQNEAQ in the germline V gene (reference sequence). As concerns this clone: Its antigen is still unknown.

This clonotype originated in a woman aged 45 to 65 in good health and CMV-seropositive. Sequenced material: PBMCs. The chain recombines TRBV7-9 with TRBJ2-5; weak D call: TRBD2 (5 bases). The CDR3, as DNA: TGTGCCAGCAGCTCCCCTGGGGTTGAGGGTGAGACCCAGTACTTC. Its protein product is CASSSPGVEGETQYF.